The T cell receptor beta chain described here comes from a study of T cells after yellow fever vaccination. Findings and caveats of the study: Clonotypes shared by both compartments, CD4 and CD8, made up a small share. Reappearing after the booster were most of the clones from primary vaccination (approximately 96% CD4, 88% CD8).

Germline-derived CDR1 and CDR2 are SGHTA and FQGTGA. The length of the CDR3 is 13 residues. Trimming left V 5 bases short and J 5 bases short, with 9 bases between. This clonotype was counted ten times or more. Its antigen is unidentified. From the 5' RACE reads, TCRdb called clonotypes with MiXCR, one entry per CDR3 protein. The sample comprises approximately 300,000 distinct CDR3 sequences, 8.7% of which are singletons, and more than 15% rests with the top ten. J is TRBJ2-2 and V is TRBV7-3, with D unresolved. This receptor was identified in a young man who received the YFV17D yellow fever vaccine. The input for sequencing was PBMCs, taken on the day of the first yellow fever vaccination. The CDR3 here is CASSLQETGELFF. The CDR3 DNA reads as TGTGCCAGCAGCCTGCAGGAGACCGGGGAGCTGTTTTTT.